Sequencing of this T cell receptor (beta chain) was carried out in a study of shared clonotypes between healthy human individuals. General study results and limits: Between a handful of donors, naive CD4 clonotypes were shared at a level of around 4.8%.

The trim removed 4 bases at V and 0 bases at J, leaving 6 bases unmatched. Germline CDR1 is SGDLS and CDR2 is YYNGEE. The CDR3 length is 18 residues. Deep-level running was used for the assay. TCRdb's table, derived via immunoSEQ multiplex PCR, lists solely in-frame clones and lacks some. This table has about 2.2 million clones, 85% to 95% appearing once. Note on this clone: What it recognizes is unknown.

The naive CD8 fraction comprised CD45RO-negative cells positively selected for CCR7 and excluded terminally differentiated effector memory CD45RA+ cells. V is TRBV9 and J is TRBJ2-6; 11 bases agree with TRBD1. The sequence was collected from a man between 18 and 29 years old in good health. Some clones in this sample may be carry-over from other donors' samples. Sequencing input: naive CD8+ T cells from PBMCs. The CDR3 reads CASSQSGTGGSGANVLTF. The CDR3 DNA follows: TGTGCCAGCAGCCAGTCCGGGACAGGGGGCTCTGGGGCCAACGTCCTGACTTTC.